This T cell receptor (beta chain) was obtained from a study of blood T cell repertoires in COVID-19. Study-level background: Whether acute or convalescent, the COVID-19 samples came from the United States, Italy and Spain. T cells, B-cell-depleted T cells, or PBMCs supplied cDNA or gDNA.

CDR1 is ENHRY and CDR2 is SYGVKD in the germline V gene. Trimming shortened V by 7 bases and J by 8 bases, and 14 bases separated the two germline ends. The CDR3 runs to 12 residues. As processed by the authors: Nucleated cell number was recorded as an estimate derived from reference gene primer amplification. Measured with immunoSEQ multiplex PCR; TCRdb has only the in-frame clones, and not every one. V and J calls and clone size are those listed in that table; D and trimming were worked out from the DNA. The data show fewer than 120,000 clones, 76% seen once. This TCR was recovered from an elderly woman with acute or convalescent COVID-19. Input material: peripheral blood. The chain recombines TRBV10-3 with TRBJ1-2, with D unclear. The CDR3 DNA sequence: TGTGCCATCATCAGTCCCGGGAGGGGCTACACCTTC. It is translated as CAIISPGRGYTF.